The 32 T cell receptor beta chains given below trace back to one sample, sequenced in a study of vaccination and CD4 T cells after COVID-19. Once obtained from cultured CD4+ T cells, the DNA was sequenced using the Oncomine TCR Beta short-read assay. TCRdb processed the PCR reads anew with MiXCR; each CDR3 protein has one entry. The profile shows around 20,000 distinct CDR3 sequences, roughly 60% of them singletons. Regarding treatment: roughly 11-day PBMC culture with coronavirus spike peptide pools or control peptides (ViraFEST assay). Antigens of these TCRs are unknown. Sample: CD4+ T cells from blood, cultured in vitro, taken before SARS-CoV-2 vaccination. Receptor source: a human donor who had recovered from COVID-19.

The gene calls are TRBV7-8 and TRBJ2-6; perhaps D is TRBD1 or TRBD2 (5 bases each). Germline loops: CDR1 SGHVS, CDR2 FQNEAQ. V gave up 3 bases and J gave up 0 bases, with 9 bases separating them. The CDR3 consists of 16 residues. This CDR3 is CASSFPGASGANVLTF. CDR3 DNA sequence: TGTGCCAGCAGCTTCCCCGGGGCCTCTGGGGCCAACGTCCTGACTTTC.

The V gene is TRBV7-3, the J gene TRBJ2-5, with 7 bases fitting TRBD2. Germline loops: CDR1 SGHTA, CDR2 FQGTGA. V dropped 4 bases and J dropped 5; count of bases not matched to a gene: 4. This CDR3 spans 13 amino acids. CDR3 in DNA: TGTGCCAGCAGCTCTCAGGGAGGGGAGACCCAGTACTTC. Encoded protein: CASSSQGGETQYF.

The gene calls are TRBV5-4 and TRBJ1-4; perhaps TRBD1 as D (6 bases). Germline CDR1 and CDR2: SGHNT and YYREEE (reference sequence). The CDR3 runs 14 residues. Trimming shortened V by 0 bases and J by 7 bases, and 10 bases separated the two germline ends. The CDR3 spells CASSLAGVSEKLFF. The CDR3 region has the DNA TGTGCCAGCAGCTTGGCAGGGGTTAGTGAAAAACTGTTTTTT.

The chain carries TRBV20-1 and TRBJ2-5, with TRBD2 identical over 10 bases. CDR1 and CDR2 (germline): DFQATT, SNEGSKA (reference sequence). With 2 bases clipped from V and 3 bases from J, the junction kept 6 bases outside the gene matches. The CDR3 totals 15 residues. CDR3 nucleotides: TGCAGTGCTAGAATAGCGGGAGGAGGAGAAGAGACCCAGTACTTC. Its translation: CSARIAGGGEETQYF.

This clonotype has more than one count but fewer than ten. In DNA form, the CDR3 reads TGTGCCACCAGCAGAGGGTGGTCGGGGAATCAGCCCCAGCATTTT. Its translation is CATSRGWSGNQPQHF. V is TRBV15 and J is TRBJ1-5; no definite D call. The CDR3 sequence is 15 residues long. The germline V gene encodes CDR1 LNHNV and CDR2 YYDKDF (reference sequence). Trimming pared 1 base from V and 4 bases from J, leaving 11 bases between.

This rearrangement joins TRBV6-4 to TRBJ2-1; 13 bases align to TRBD2. Looked up from germline, CDR1 is MRHNA and CDR2 is SNTAGT. CDR3 length: 15 residues. Trimming at V came to 4 bases and at J to 5 bases, leaving 2 bases not matched to a gene. The CDR3 bases are TGTGCCAGCAGTGCCGGGACTAGCGGGAACAATGAGCAGTTCTTC. Encoded protein: CASSAGTSGNNEQFF.

The chain is built from TRBV27 and TRBJ1-2, with 12 bases identical to TRBD1. Germline CDR1 reads MNHEY; CDR2 reads SMNVEV (reference sequence). The CDR3 is 15 residues long. The ends lost 5 bases at V and 7 bases at J; junction bases unmatched: 8. As DNA, the CDR3 is TGTGCCAGCAGTACGACCGGGACAGGGGGCCTTGGCTACACCTTC. This translates into CASSTTGTGGLGYTF.

This chain links TRBV14 with TRBJ2-5; no firm D call. Trimming stripped 2 bases from V and 2 bases from J, with 12 bases between. This CDR3 is built from 15 residues. CDR1 is SGHDN, CDR2 FVKESK, per germline. CDR3 amino acids: CASSQFGHKQETQYF. CDR3 in DNA: TGTGCCAGCAGCCAATTCGGGCACAAACAAGAGACCCAGTACTTC. The full variable domain, completed using reference TRBV14 and TRBJ2-5, is EAGVTQFPSHSVIEKGQTVTLRCDPISGHDNLYWYRRVMGKEIKFLLHFVKESKQDESGMPNNRFLAERTGGTYSTLKVQPAELEDSGVYFCASSQFGHKQETQYFGPGTRLLVL.

This clonotype has just one count. This chain connects TRBV2 to TRBJ2-1; 9 bases align to TRBD1. Losses at the gene ends were 7 bases for V and 14 bases for J; bases not matched to a gene: 12. From germline, CDR1 is SNHLY and CDR2 FYNNEI. CDR3 size: 13 residues. The CDR3 DNA reads as TGTGCCAGCATCGGGTCAAGCGGGACAGGGAAGTTCTTC. Its protein product is CASIGSSGTGKFF.

V is TRBV20-1 and J is TRBJ2-5, with 14 bases fitting TRBD2. V lost 6 bases to trimming and J lost 0 bases; unmatched junction nucleotides: 15. Germline CDR1 DFQATT, CDR2 SNEGSKA (reference sequence). This CDR3 is 19 amino acids long. The CDR3 bases are TGCAGTGCGATTCTACCGGGACTAGCGGGAGTCGGGTACCAAGAGACCCAGTACTTC. Protein product: CSAILPGLAGVGYQETQYF.

The chain uses TRBV4-3 and TRBJ2-4; 8 nucleotides line up with TRBD2. The CDR3 is 17 amino acids. CDR1 and CDR2 from the germline V gene are LGHNA and YSLEER. V lost 4 bases, J lost 1 base, and 9 bases stayed unmatched. The CDR3 sequence: CASSLTSGGAAKNIQYF. CDR3 DNA: TGCGCCAGCAGCCTTACGTCCGGGGGGGCGGCCAAAAACATTCAGTACTTC.

The chain couples TRBV11-2 to TRBJ2-1, with 8 bases that match TRBD2. This CDR3 contains 14 residues. Trimming at V came to 5 bases and at J to 9 bases, leaving 9 bases not matched to a gene. Germline-derived CDR1 and CDR2 are SGHAT and FQNNGV. CDR3: CASSLGLASVEQFF. The CDR3 DNA follows: TGTGCCAGCAGCCTCGGACTAGCTTCGGTTGAGCAGTTCTTC.

V and J are TRBV20-1 and TRBJ2-1; 14 bases align to TRBD2. V shed 6 bases and J 2 bases; nucleotides not matched to a gene: 6. Germline V gives CDR1 DFQATT, CDR2 SNEGSKA (reference sequence). CDR3 length: 16 residues. The CDR3 loop reads CSAGTSGRITYNEQFF. The CDR3 DNA reads as TGCAGTGCCGGGACTAGCGGGAGAATAACCTACAATGAGCAGTTCTTC.

V gene TRBV6-2 or TRBV6-3 combines with J gene TRBJ2-5, with 10 bases aligning to TRBD2. The germline gives CDR1 MNHEY, CDR2 SVGEGT. The CDR3 loop spans 16 amino acids. V was clipped by 6 bases and J by 5 bases; unmatched bases: 12. CDR3 nucleotide sequence: TGTGCCAGCAGCTCCCCCCGAGCGGGAGGGCGGGAGACCCAGTACTTC. Residues: CASSSPRAGGRETQYF.

This clonotype was seen only a few times. The rearrangement uses TRBV28 and TRBJ1-2; D uncertain. Germline lookup yields CDR1 MDHEN and CDR2 SYDVKM. Trimming stripped 3 bases from V and 6 bases from J, with 14 bases between. CDR3 length equals 14 residues. CDR3 protein: CASSFGLGGDGYTF. CDR3 DNA sequence: TGTGCCAGCAGTTTCGGTCTCGGAGGAGATGGCTACACCTTC.

This chain connects TRBV19 to TRBJ2-1; 7 positions agree with TRBD2. The CDR3 contains 16 residues. V lost 3 bases to trimming and J lost 4 bases; unmatched junction nucleotides: 9. Germline assignment: CDR1 LNHDA and CDR2 SQIVND (reference sequence). The chain's CDR3 is CASSIRTGGPYNEQFF. The DNA of the CDR3 is TGTGCCAGTAGTATCCGTACGGGAGGCCCTTACAATGAGCAGTTCTTC.

The chain links TRBV20-1 to TRBJ2-3; D is possibly TRBD2 (6 bases). Germline V CDR1 and CDR2: DFQATT, SNEGSKA (reference sequence). CDR3 size: 13 residues. V lost 3 bases and J 3 bases, leaving 10 bases between the germline ends. CDR3 DNA sequence: TGCAGTGCTAGGGTGGGGGGAACAGATACGCAGTATTTT. Its protein is CSARVGGTDTQYF.

The V and J genes are TRBV29-1 and TRBJ2-3; D is tentatively TRBD1 or TRBD2 (5 bases each). The CDR3 covers 14 residues. The germline V gene encodes CDR1 SQVTM and CDR2 ANQGSEA. The V end lost 7 bases, the J end lost 6 bases, and 20 bases lay between the germline ends. The CDR3 spells CSEGSGTTTDTQYF. The CDR3 nucleotides read TGCAGCGAGGGATCAGGGACCACAACGGATACGCAGTATTTT.

This clonotype was observed a handful of times. This chain uses TRBV10-3 with TRBJ1-6; D may be TRBD1 (5 bases). Trimming took off 2 bases at V and 0 bases at J, with 11 bases between the two ends. Germline CDR1 reads ENHRY; CDR2 reads SYGVKD. The CDR3 length is 17 residues. The CDR3 DNA reads as TGTGCCATCAGTGAGGCTGCTGGGACCTCCTATAATTCACCCCTCCACTTT. It yields the protein CAISEAAGTSYNSPLHF.

The chain combines TRBV20-1 with TRBJ2-1; 8 bases are a match to TRBD2. This CDR3 is 14 amino acids long. Germline V CDR1 and CDR2: DFQATT, SNEGSKA (reference sequence). V lost 5 bases to trimming and J lost 8 bases; unmatched junction nucleotides: 11. In nucleotides, the CDR3 is TGCAGTGCTCCCTGGCGGGCGGGAGGAGATGAGCAGTTCTTC. This gives the protein CSAPWRAGGDEQFF.

The V gene is TRBV28, the J gene TRBJ1-2; D may be TRBD1 (5 bases). V lost 8 bases, J lost 2 bases, and 15 bases lay in between. The germline gives CDR1 MDHEN, CDR2 SYDVKM. The CDR3 contains 14 residues. The CDR3 region is CASLNQGTNYGYTF. The CDR3 DNA is TGTGCCAGCCTTAACCAAGGGACGAACTATGGCTACACCTTC.

This sequence joins TRBV15 and TRBJ1-6; D gene uncertain. Per the germline V gene, CDR1 is LNHNV and CDR2 is YYDKDF (reference sequence). Trimming shortened V by 2 bases and J by 10 bases, and 6 bases separated the two germline ends. The CDR3 contains 12 residues. The DNA of the CDR3 is TGTGCCACCAGCAGAACGGGGTCACCCCTCCACTTT. Its protein is CATSRTGSPLHF. The variable domain in full, with the rest retrieved from reference TRBV15 and TRBJ1-6, is DAMVIQNPRYQVTQFGKPVTLSCSQTLNHNVMYWYQQKSSQAPKLLFHYYDKDFNNEADTPDNFQSRRPNTSFCFLDIRSPGLGDTAMYLCATSRTGSPLHFGNGTRLTVT.

The V and J genes are TRBV24-1 and TRBJ2-7; 9 bases align to TRBD1. Germline V gives CDR1 KGHDR, CDR2 SFDVKD. The CDR3 loop spans 12 amino acids. After removal of 9 bases from V and 4 bases from J, the junction contained 3 bases not matched to a gene. The CDR3, as DNA: TGTGCCACCGGGACAGGGCCGTACGAGCAGTACTTC. Encoded protein: CATGTGPYEQYF.

The chain has TRBV28 and TRBJ2-3; D is unclear. Germline V gene sequence: CDR1 MDHEN, CDR2 SYDVKM. The CDR3 is 13 amino acids. Trimming stripped 7 bases from V and 0 bases from J, with 8 bases between. The CDR3 here is CASTDGSTDTQYF. CDR3 sequence (DNA): TGTGCCAGCACCGACGGGAGCACAGATACGCAGTATTTT. Variable domain in full (rest from reference TRBV28 and TRBJ2-3): DVKVTQSSRYLVKRTGEKVFLECVQDMDHENMFWYRQDPGLGLRLIYFSYDVKMKEKGDIPEGYSVSREKKERFSLILESASTNQTSMYLCASTDGSTDTQYFGPGTRLTVL.

The rearrangement joins TRBV6-4 to TRBJ1-1; maybe TRBD1 (5 bases). Trimming removed 3 bases at V and 1 base at J, with 9 bases between. Germline CDR1 MRHNA, CDR2 SNTAGT. The length of the CDR3 is 14 residues. The CDR3 reads CASSEGDGNTEAFF. For the CDR3, the DNA is TGTGCCAGCAGTGAAGGGGACGGGAACACTGAAGCTTTCTTT.

The chain links TRBV2 to TRBJ1-4, with D uncertain. The germline gives CDR1 SNHLY, CDR2 FYNNEI. The CDR3 is 13 amino acids. Trimming shortened V by 2 bases and J by 7 bases, and 8 bases separated the two germline ends. CDR3 coding DNA: TGTGCCAGCAGTGAAAACGCTCGTGAAAAACTGTTTTTT. Translated: CASSENAREKLFF. Full variable domain (outside the CDR3, taken from reference TRBV2 and TRBJ1-4): EPEVTQTPSHQVTQMGQEVILRCVPISNHLYFYWYRQILGQKVEFLVSFYNNEISEKSEIFDDQFSVERPDGSNFTLKIRSTKLEDSAMYFCASSENAREKLFFGSGTQLSVL.

This clonotype turned up a few times. The chain employs TRBV7-8 and TRBJ2-6; D assignment may be TRBD1 or TRBD2 (5 bases each). The V end was cut by 5 bases, the J end by 0 bases, with 17 bases between. The CDR3 consists of 18 residues. CDR1 SGHVS and CDR2 FQNEAQ come from the germline V gene. CDR3 loop: CASSVPGLDFSGANVLTF. DNA for the CDR3: TGTGCCAGCAGCGTCCCGGGGCTGGATTTCTCTGGGGCCAACGTCCTGACTTTC.

This chain links TRBV20-1 with TRBJ2-2; D is uncertain. V lost 4 bases, J lost 3 bases, and 15 bases lay in between. The CDR3 length is 15 residues. Germline loops: CDR1 DFQATT, CDR2 SNEGSKA (reference sequence). The CDR3 region has the DNA TGCAGTGCTAACCGGGCCGATATAGACACCGGGGAGCTGTTTTTT. The encoded protein is CSANRADIDTGELFF.

This clonotype was seen more than once but under ten times. This rearrangement joins TRBV19 to TRBJ1-6, with 9 bases lining up with TRBD1. With V trimmed by 6 bases and J by 9 bases, 6 bases remained unmatched. Germline V gene data show CDR1 as LNHDA and CDR2 as SQIVND (reference sequence). This CDR3 comprises 14 residues. CDR3 loop: CASRRDRAPSPLHF. CDR3 DNA sequence: TGTGCCAGTAGGCGGGACAGGGCACCTTCACCCCTCCACTTT.

This clonotype was observed a handful of times. This chain connects TRBV7-9 to TRBJ2-3; TRBD1 matches 7 bases. Germline-derived CDR1 and CDR2 are SEHNR and FQNEAQ (reference sequence). The V and J ends lost 5 bases and 0 bases, in that order; junction bases with no gene match: 5. This CDR3 region has 15 residues. The chain's CDR3 is CASSPGTASTDTQYF. The CDR3 DNA sequence: TGTGCCAGCAGCCCGGGGACAGCTAGCACAGATACGCAGTATTTT.

The CDR3 spells CSAPIVGNSYEQYF. In nucleotides, the CDR3 is TGCAGTGCGCCGATAGTAGGGAATTCCTACGAGCAGTACTTC. The chain has TRBV20-1 and TRBJ2-7, with unresolved D. Trimming cost V 6 bases and J 1 base, with 16 bases left between them. The V gene's germline CDR1 is DFQATT and CDR2 SNEGSKA (reference sequence). The CDR3 length is 14 residues.

The chain employs TRBV20-1 and TRBJ2-1, with 8 bases aligning to TRBD2. CDR3 length equals 13 residues. The ends lost 0 bases at V and 9 bases at J; junction bases unmatched: 4. The germline gives CDR1 DFQATT, CDR2 SNEGSKA (reference sequence). CDR3 DNA: TGCAGTGCTAGAGACCTTAGCGGGACTGAGCAGTTCTTC. It codes for CSARDLSGTEQFF.